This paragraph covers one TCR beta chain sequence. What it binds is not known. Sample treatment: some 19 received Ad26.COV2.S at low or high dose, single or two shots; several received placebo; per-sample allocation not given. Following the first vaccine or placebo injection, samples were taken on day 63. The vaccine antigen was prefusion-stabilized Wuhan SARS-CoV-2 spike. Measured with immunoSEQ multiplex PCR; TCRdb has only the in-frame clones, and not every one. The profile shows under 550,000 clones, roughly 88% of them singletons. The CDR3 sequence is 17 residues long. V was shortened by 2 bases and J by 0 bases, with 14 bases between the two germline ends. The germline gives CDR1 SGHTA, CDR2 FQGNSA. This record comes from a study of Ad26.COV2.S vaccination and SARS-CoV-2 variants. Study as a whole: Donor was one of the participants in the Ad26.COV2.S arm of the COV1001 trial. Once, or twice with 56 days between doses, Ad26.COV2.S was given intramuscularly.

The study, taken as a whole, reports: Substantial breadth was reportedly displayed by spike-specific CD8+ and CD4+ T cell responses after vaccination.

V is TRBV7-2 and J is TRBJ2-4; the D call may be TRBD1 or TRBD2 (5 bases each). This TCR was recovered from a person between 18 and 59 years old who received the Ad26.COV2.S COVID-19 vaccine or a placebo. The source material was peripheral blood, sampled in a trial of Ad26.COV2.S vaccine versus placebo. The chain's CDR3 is CASSLYQGRLAKNIQYF. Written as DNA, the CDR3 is TGTGCCAGCAGCTTATATCAGGGACGACTAGCCAAAAACATTCAGTACTTC.